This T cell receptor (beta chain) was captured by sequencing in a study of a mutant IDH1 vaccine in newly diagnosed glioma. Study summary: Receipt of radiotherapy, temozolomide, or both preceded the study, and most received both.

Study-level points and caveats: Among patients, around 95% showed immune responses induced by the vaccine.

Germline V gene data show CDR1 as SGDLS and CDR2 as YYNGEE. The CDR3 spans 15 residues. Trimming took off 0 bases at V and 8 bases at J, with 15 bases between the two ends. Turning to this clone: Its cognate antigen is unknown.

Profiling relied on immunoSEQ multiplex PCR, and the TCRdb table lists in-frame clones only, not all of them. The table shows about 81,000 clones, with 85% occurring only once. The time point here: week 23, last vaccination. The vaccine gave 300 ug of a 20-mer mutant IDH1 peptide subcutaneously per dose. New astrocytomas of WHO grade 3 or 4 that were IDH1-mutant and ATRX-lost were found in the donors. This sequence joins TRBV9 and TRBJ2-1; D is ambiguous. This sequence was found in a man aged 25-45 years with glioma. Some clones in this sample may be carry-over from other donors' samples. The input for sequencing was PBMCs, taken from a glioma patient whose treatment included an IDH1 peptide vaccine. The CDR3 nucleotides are TGTGCCAGCAGCGTAGTGGGGTACCCAAGGGATGAGCAGTTCTTC. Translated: CASSVVGYPRDEQFF.